Below, 20 T cell receptor beta chains from the same sample are listed, as sequenced in a study of shared clonotypes between healthy human individuals. Repertoires were generated with immunoSEQ multiplex PCR, while TCRdb's copy carries only in-frame clones and drops some. The sample consists of roughly 1,100,000 clones, roughly 70% of them appearing once. The sample consisted of memory CD4+ T cells sorted from blood. Subset: CD45RA-negative fraction. These receptor sequences come from a man aged 18-30 years in good health.

The V and J genes are TRBV7-2 and TRBJ2-7; 14 bases fit TRBD2. Looked up from germline, CDR1 is SGHTA and CDR2 is FQGNSA. V shed 5 bases and J 3 bases; nucleotides not matched to a gene: 6. The CDR3 totals 16 residues. The CDR3 loop reads CASSPSGLAGDYEQYF. In DNA form, the CDR3 reads TGTGCCAGCAGCCCATCGGGACTAGCGGGAGACTACGAGCAGTACTTC.

A word on this clone: This sample also contains other DNA sequences that code for the same CDR3. The V gene is TRBV6-1, the J gene TRBJ1-3; a possible D gene is TRBD1 (6 bases). The CDR3 contains 13 residues. V lost 8 bases and J 2 bases, leaving 10 bases between the germline ends. The V gene's germline CDR1 is MNHNS and CDR2 SASEGT. In nucleotides, the CDR3 is TGTGCCAGCGGGAGGGGGGCTGGAAACACCATATATTTT. Translated: CASGRGAGNTIYF.

The rearrangement uses TRBV6-6 and TRBJ1-5; D is ambiguous. The CDR3 covers 12 residues. The V gene lost 2 bases and the J gene lost 8 bases, with 7 bases spanning the gap. Looked up from germline, CDR1 is MNHNY and CDR2 is SVGAGI (reference sequence). Written as DNA, the CDR3 is TGTGCCAGCAGTTACGAGAGGAAGCCCCAGCATTTT. Amino acids: CASSYERKPQHF.

V gene TRBV6-1 combines with J gene TRBJ1-2, with 8 bases that match TRBD1. V lost 4 bases to trimming and J lost 5 bases; unmatched junction nucleotides: 15. Germline-derived CDR1 and CDR2 are MNHNS and SASEGT. This CDR3 region has 17 residues. The CDR3 reads CASSAGQGAAALYGYTF. The CDR3 region has the DNA TGTGCCAGCAGTGCTGGACAGGGAGCGGCGGCTCTATATGGCTACACCTTC.

This clone was observed a few times. The J gene is TRBJ1-6, the V gene TRBV5-1; possibly TRBD1 for D (5 bases). Trimming took off 2 bases at V and 8 bases at J, with 11 bases between the two ends. The CDR3 totals 14 residues. Germline V CDR1 and CDR2: SGHRS, YFSETQ. CDR3 loop: CASSFQGIDSPLHF. The CDR3 nucleotides are TGCGCCAGCAGCTTCCAGGGAATAGATTCACCCCTCCACTTT.

With respect to this clone: A junction end diverges from the germline sequence, so it may reflect a read error. The chain couples TRBV2 to TRBJ1-2; possible D gene TRBD1, 6 bases. From germline, CDR1 is SNHLY and CDR2 FYNNEI. The CDR3 runs to 14 residues. The CDR3 region has the DNA TGTGCCAGCAGTGAAGAGGGACAAAGACTTGGCCACACCTTC. Amino acids: CASSEEGQRLGHTF.

This chain joins TRBV5-4 and TRBJ2-7; 10 bases align to TRBD1. The CDR3 covers 16 residues. After removal of 0 bases from V and 3 bases from J, the junction contained 6 bases not matched to a gene. Germline CDR1 reads SGHNT; CDR2 reads YYREEE (reference sequence). The CDR3 is CASSLVQGQGFYEQYF. The CDR3 nucleotides are TGTGCCAGCAGCTTGGTGCAGGGACAGGGGTTCTACGAGCAGTACTTC.

This clone was counted once. The J gene is TRBJ2-3, the V gene TRBV10-1, with 9 bases fitting TRBD1. Trimming removed 4 bases from V and 8 bases from J; junction bases left unmatched: 4. The CDR3 covers 13 residues. The germline gives CDR1 WNHNN, CDR2 SYGVQD (reference sequence). CDR3 loop: CASSGDRVTTQYF. The CDR3 DNA sequence: TGCGCCAGCAGTGGGGACAGGGTGACTACGCAGTATTTT.

The chain has TRBV19 and TRBJ2-7; tentatively, D is TRBD1 (6 bases). From germline, CDR1 is LNHDA and CDR2 SQIVND (reference sequence). This CDR3 comprises 13 residues. The V and J ends lost 5 bases and 6 bases respectively, with 14 bases between them. The CDR3 DNA sequence: TGTGCCAGTAGTGACCAAGGGGGTGGCGAGCAGTACTTC. Protein: CASSDQGGGEQYF.

About this clone: A much larger clonotype is one base distant, so this may be a read error. Different DNA sequences within this sample yield the same CDR3. V gene TRBV11-2 combines with J gene TRBJ2-7; the D call may be TRBD1 or TRBD2 (5 bases each). The germline V gene has CDR1 SGHAT and CDR2 FQNNGV. The V and J ends lost 3 bases and 1 base respectively, with 7 bases between them. The CDR3 loop spans 13 amino acids. DNA of the CDR3: TGTGCCAGCAGCTTGGGGGTTTCCTACGAGCAGTACTTC. It yields the protein CASSLGVSYEQYF.

The DNA of the CDR3 is TGTGCCTGGAGTGTGGGGGGGAACGGGGAGCTGTTTTTT. This sequence encodes CAWSVGGNGELFF. The chain uses TRBV30 and TRBJ2-2; TRBD2 matches at 7 bases. V dropped 0 bases and J dropped 7; count of bases not matched to a gene: 2. Germline CDR1 and CDR2: GTSNPN and SVGIG (reference sequence). The CDR3 is made up of 13 amino acids.

This chain uses TRBV7-2 with TRBJ2-7; 9 nucleotides line up with TRBD2. The CDR3 is 14 residues long. The trim removed 2 bases at V and 4 bases at J, leaving 3 bases unmatched. Per the germline V gene, CDR1 is SGHTA and CDR2 is FQGNSA. This CDR3 is CASSLRLAAYEQYF. The CDR3 nucleotides read TGTGCCAGCAGCTTAAGACTAGCGGCGTACGAGCAGTACTTC. The variable domain in full, completed from reference TRBV7-2 and TRBJ2-7, reads GAGVSQSPSNKVTEKGKDVELRCDPISGHTALYWYRQSLGQGLEFLIYFQGNSAPDKSGLPSDRFSAERTGGSVSTLTIQRTQQEDSAVYLCASSLRLAAYEQYFGPGTRLTVT.

The chain uses TRBV10-3 and TRBJ2-5; D ambiguous. The germline V and J ends were trimmed by 4 bases and 4 bases, with 7 bases remaining between them. This CDR3 is built from 12 residues. CDR1 is ENHRY and CDR2 is SYGVKD in the germline V gene. CDR3: CAISVNRETQYF. The CDR3 DNA reads TGTGCCATCAGTGTGAACAGAGAGACCCAGTACTTC.

The chain carries TRBV5-1 and TRBJ2-3; a possible D gene is TRBD1 (5 bases). The CDR3 has 13 residues. Trimming pared 4 bases from V and 5 bases from J, leaving 11 bases between. Per the germline V gene, CDR1 is SGHRS and CDR2 is YFSETQ. CDR3 in amino acids: CASSRQGGDTQYF. CDR3 sequence (DNA): TGCGCCAGCAGCAGGCAGGGCGGAGATACGCAGTATTTT.

This chain uses TRBV11-2 with TRBJ2-7; possible D gene TRBD2, 5 bases. Germline CDR1 is SGHAT and CDR2 is FQNNGV. V lost 2 bases, J lost 0 bases, and 11 bases lay in between. The CDR3 spans 15 residues. CDR3 in DNA: TGTGCCAGCAGCTTATTGCCCGGGAACTCCTACGAGCAGTACTTC. It codes for CASSLLPGNSYEQYF.

CDR3 amino acids: CASRGGEGYEQYF. CDR3 sequence (DNA): TGTGCCAGCCGGGGTGGAGAAGGCTACGAGCAGTACTTC. The J gene is TRBJ2-7, the V gene TRBV2; a possible D gene is TRBD2 (5 bases). V was pared by 8 bases and J by 3 bases, with 14 bases between. The CDR3 runs 13 residues. CDR1 SNHLY and CDR2 FYNNEI come from the germline V gene.

The V call is TRBV5-4, the J call TRBJ2-7; 9 positions agree with TRBD1. Per the germline V gene, CDR1 is SGHNT and CDR2 is YYREEE (reference sequence). The V segment lost 4 bases and the J segment 4 bases; nucleotides outside the gene matches: 9. This CDR3 comprises 15 residues. Here the CDR3 reads CASSPGQGREYEQYF. The CDR3 nucleotides read TGTGCCAGCAGCCCCGGACAGGGGCGAGAGTACGAGCAGTACTTC. The entire variable domain, with the rest obtained from reference TRBV5-4 and TRBJ2-7, is as follows: ETGVTQSPTHLIKTRGQQVTLRCSSQSGHNTVSWYQQALGQGPQFIFQYYREEENGRGNFPPRFSGLQFPNYSSELNVNALELDDSALYLCASSPGQGREYEQYFGPGTRLTVT.

The chain is built from TRBV20-1 and TRBJ2-7, with a weak D call TRBD2 (6 bases). Per germline, CDR1 DFQATT and CDR2 SNEGSKA (reference sequence). The V gene lost 6 bases and the J gene lost 3 bases, with 9 bases spanning the gap. The CDR3 contains 11 residues. In DNA, the CDR3 is TGCAGTGCGGGGACTCTCTACGAGCAGTACTTC. Protein product: CSAGTLYEQYF.

This rearrangement joins TRBV28 to TRBJ2-3; 16 bases align to TRBD2. Germline assignment: CDR1 MDHEN and CDR2 SYDVKM. This CDR3 spans 19 amino acids. V shed 4 bases and J 2 bases; nucleotides not matched to a gene: 9. DNA for the CDR3: TGTGCCAGCAGTTCGGGACTAGCGGGGGGGCCAAAAGCCACAGATACGCAGTATTTT. Translation: CASSSGLAGGPKATDTQYF.

This clone was recorded a few times. The chain carries TRBV6-1 and TRBJ2-2; 14 nucleotides line up with TRBD2. This CDR3 contains 16 residues. In germline, CDR1 is MNHNS, CDR2 SASEGT. With 4 bases clipped from V and 7 bases from J, the junction kept 5 bases outside the gene matches. CDR3 sequence reads: CASSVGLAGENGELFF. CDR3 nucleotides: TGTGCCAGCAGTGTGGGACTAGCGGGAGAGAACGGGGAGCTGTTTTTT.